One sample yielded the 24 T cell receptor beta chains listed below, sequenced in a study of blood T cell repertoires in COVID-19. The table came from immunoSEQ multiplex PCR; TCRdb's copy has only in-frame clones and leaves some out. Among tens of thousands of clones listed, 70% to 85% were seen once. Sequencing input: peripheral blood. The receptors originated from a man between 60 and 70 years old with active or convalescent COVID-19.

This clone was counted a few times. The chain recombines TRBV7-9 with TRBJ1-2; 8 bases fit TRBD1. This CDR3 spans 15 amino acids. V was pared by 5 bases and J by 7 bases, with 12 bases of the junction left unmatched. In germline, CDR1 is SEHNR, CDR2 FQNEAQ (reference sequence). This CDR3 is CASSNRQGSSGGYTF. CDR3 nucleotide sequence: TGTGCCAGCAGCAACCGACAGGGGAGTAGTGGTGGCTACACCTTC.

This chain's CDR3 is CASRRTGGSYEQYF. The CDR3 DNA reads TGTGCCAGCAGGAGGACAGGGGGGTCCTACGAGCAGTACTTC. J is TRBJ2-7 and V is TRBV2; 10 bases are a match to TRBD1. Germline CDR1 and CDR2: SNHLY and FYNNEI. The CDR3 is 14 residues long. The ends lost 6 bases at V and 1 base at J; junction bases unmatched: 3.

This clone appeared a single time. This chain links TRBV7-2 with TRBJ2-1, with TRBD2 identical over 14 bases. The germline gives CDR1 SGHTA, CDR2 FQGNSA. The CDR3 contains 17 residues. Trimming took 6 bases from V and 4 from J; bases not matched to a gene: 8. Here the CDR3 reads CASRSPGTSGGYNEQFF. The DNA of the CDR3 is TGTGCCAGCAGGTCCCCCGGGACTAGCGGGGGATACAATGAGCAGTTCTTC.

The genes are TRBV5-1 and TRBJ2-3, with 7 bases fitting TRBD2. From germline, CDR1 is SGHRS and CDR2 YFSETQ. V lost 7 bases and J lost 1; bases outside the gene matches: 9. The CDR3 totals 15 residues. CDR3 sequence: CASLGVAGGTDTQYF. In DNA, the CDR3 is TGCGCCAGCCTCGGCGTCGCGGGGGGCACAGATACGCAGTATTTT.

The rearrangement links TRBV24-1 to TRBJ2-2; D is undetermined. The CDR3 runs to 14 residues. The germline gives CDR1 KGHDR, CDR2 SFDVKD. V lost 0 bases and J 8 bases, leaving 9 bases between the germline ends. The CDR3 coding sequence is TGTGCCACCAGTGATTTGACAGAAACGGGGGAGCTGTTTTTT. Residues: CATSDLTETGELFF.

V gene TRBV10-3 combines with J gene TRBJ1-2, with 10 bases fitting TRBD1. The CDR3 has 13 residues. Germline CDR1 reads ENHRY; CDR2 reads SYGVKD. After removal of 8 bases from V and 3 bases from J, the junction contained 3 bases not matched to a gene. This chain's CDR3 is CAIGTGEDYGYTF. The CDR3 DNA reads as TGTGCCATCGGGACAGGGGAAGACTATGGCTACACCTTC.

This clone was recorded a few times. The chain employs TRBV29-1 and TRBJ2-3; 10 bases are a match to TRBD2. V shed 8 bases and J 5 bases; nucleotides not matched to a gene: 10. Germline V gives CDR1 SQVTM, CDR2 ANQGSEA. The CDR3 is 14 residues long. The CDR3 is CSSLERGGEDTQYF. As DNA, the CDR3 is TGCAGCTCCCTGGAGCGGGGGGGCGAAGATACGCAGTATTTT.

The sample holds many counts of this clone. CDR3 DNA sequence: TGTGCCAGCAGCTTGGTTCGGGGGGCCGAGACCGGGGAGCTGTTTTTT. Amino acids: CASSLVRGAETGELFF. The rearrangement uses TRBV5-6 and TRBJ2-2; perhaps TRBD2 as D (7 bases). Germline CDR1 reads SGHDT; CDR2 reads YYEEEE. The ends were cut back, 0 bases at V and 5 bases at J, with 14 bases in the middle. This CDR3 is 16 amino acids long. Supplemented by reference TRBV5-6 and TRBJ2-2, the full variable domain reads DAGVTQSPTHLIKTRGQQVTLRCSPKSGHDTVSWYQQALGQGPQFIFQYYEEEERQRGNFPDRFSGHQFPNYSSELNVNALLLGDSALYLCASSLVRGAETGELFFGEGSRLTVL.

The rearrangement joins TRBV30 to TRBJ2-1, with TRBD1 identical over 7 bases. Per germline, CDR1 GTSNPN and CDR2 SVGIG (reference sequence). The CDR3 sequence is 14 residues long. After removal of 0 bases from V and 15 bases from J, the junction contained 14 bases not matched to a gene. The CDR3 sequence is CAWSVRGTAPRPFF. In DNA, the CDR3 is TGTGCCTGGAGTGTAAGGGGGACAGCCCCACGGCCGTTCTTC.

To note about this clone: One junction end does not reproduce the germline sequence, and a read error may be involved. This rearrangement joins TRBV18 to TRBJ1-5; 7 nucleotides match TRBD1. This CDR3 has 16 residues. Germline CDR1 reads KGHSH; CDR2 reads LQKENI. The CDR3 bases are TGTGCCAGCTCACCGACACGGGACAGTGTGGGCCAGCCACAGCATTTT. Translating it yields CASSPTRDSVGQPQHF.

This clone was recorded a few times. This chain joins TRBV7-9 and TRBJ2-3; 12 bases align to TRBD2. J lost 2 bases, V lost 5 bases, and 11 bases had no gene match. Germline V CDR1 and CDR2: SEHNR, FQNEAQ (reference sequence). CDR3 size: 18 residues. CDR3 nucleotides: TGTGCCAGCAGCCCCTTTTTCACTAGCGGGGGGCCCACAGATACGCAGTATTTT. It translates to CASSPFFTSGGPTDTQYF.

This clone was counted between two and nine times. The sample has other DNA sequences that encode this CDR3 too. V is TRBV7-9 and J is TRBJ2-1; D possibly corresponds to TRBD2 (6 bases). This CDR3 has 16 amino acids. Germline V gene lookup returns CDR1 SEHNR and CDR2 FQNEAQ (reference sequence). V shed 0 bases and J shed 4 bases, with 13 bases lying between them. In nucleotides, the CDR3 is TGTGCCAGCAGCTTAGCCTTGGCGGGGACTTACAATGAGCAGTTCTTC. Translation gives CASSLALAGTYNEQFF.

The chain joins TRBV3-1 (or the pseudogene TRBV3-2) to TRBJ2-3, with D hard to call. Germline-derived CDR1 and CDR2 are LGHDT and YNNKEL (reference sequence). The CDR3 runs to 14 residues. V lost 1 base, J lost 0 bases, and 5 bases lay in between. CDR3 region: CASSQGVSTDTQYF. The CDR3, as DNA: TGTGCCAGCAGCCAAGGAGTTAGCACAGATACGCAGTATTTT.

The V call is TRBV7-2, the J call TRBJ2-7, with 8 bases identical to TRBD1. Germline lookup yields CDR1 SGHTA and CDR2 FQGNSA. The CDR3 has 17 amino acids. With V trimmed by 5 bases and J by 2 bases, 14 bases remained unmatched. CDR3 sequence: CASSDRGWAISTYEQYF. The CDR3 DNA sequence: TGTGCCAGCAGCGACAGGGGTTGGGCCATCTCTACCTACGAGCAGTACTTC.

The sample holds a few counts of this clone. The CDR3 sequence: CASSISGTGPQPQHF. Written as DNA, the CDR3 is TGCGCCAGCAGCATCTCCGGGACAGGGCCCCAGCCCCAGCATTTT. This chain joins TRBV4-1 and TRBJ1-5, with 9 bases identical to TRBD1. Trimming took 5 bases from V and 7 from J; bases not matched to a gene: 9. Germline values: CDR1 MGHRA, CDR2 YSYEKL. There are 15 residues in the CDR3.

V is TRBV11-2 and J is TRBJ1-1; 7 nucleotides agree with TRBD1. Looked up from germline, CDR1 is SGHAT and CDR2 is FQNNGV. Trimming at V came to 3 bases and at J to 1 base, leaving 5 bases not matched to a gene. The CDR3 is 15 amino acids. DNA for the CDR3: TGTGCCAGCAGCTTTACATACAGGGGGAACACTGAAGCTTTCTTT. The encoded protein is CASSFTYRGNTEAFF.

This sequence joins TRBV27 and TRBJ2-7, with TRBD2 as a possible D gene (5 bases). The V and J ends lost 5 bases and 3 bases respectively, with 14 bases between them. Germline-derived CDR1 and CDR2 are MNHEY and SMNVEV (reference sequence). This CDR3 contains 14 residues. CDR3 bases: TGTGCCAGCAGTCGGGAAAATAAGGGCTACGAGCAGTACTTC. Translation: CASSRENKGYEQYF.

This rearrangement joins TRBV30 to TRBJ2-7; D unresolved. Per germline, CDR1 GTSNPN and CDR2 SVGIG (reference sequence). V lost 3 bases and J 3 bases, leaving 6 bases between the germline ends. The CDR3 length is 11 residues. Written as DNA, the CDR3 is TGTGCCTGGAGCCAGAACTACGAGCAGTACTTC. This translates into CAWSQNYEQYF.

Points on this clone: With only one base between it and a far larger clone, this is likely a read error. The chain is built from TRBV28 and TRBJ2-7, with D maybe TRBD2 (7 bases). The CDR3 has 15 residues. CDR1 is MDHEN, CDR2 SYDVKM, per germline. Trimming removed 11 bases at V and 4 bases at J, with 24 bases between. The CDR3 here is CARMGGGGFPYEQYF. CDR3 bases: TGTGCCCGCATGGGGGGCGGGGGCTTCCCTTACGAGCAGTACTTC.

The sample holds a few counts of this clone. V usage is TRBV7-2 and J usage is TRBJ2-7, with 9 bases aligning to TRBD2. The V segment lost 3 bases and the J segment 5 bases; nucleotides outside the gene matches: 5. CDR1 is SGHTA and CDR2 is FQGNSA in the germline V gene. The CDR3 length is 14 residues. CDR3 DNA: TGTGCCAGCAGCTTGGCGGGGGGGCGTCACGAGCAGTACTTC. It is translated as CASSLAGGRHEQYF. The entire variable domain, with the rest obtained from reference TRBV7-2 and TRBJ2-7, is as follows: GAGVSQSPSNKVTEKGKDVELRCDPISGHTALYWYRQSLGQGLEFLIYFQGNSAPDKSGLPSDRFSAERTGGSVSTLTIQRTQQEDSAVYLCASSLAGGRHEQYFGPGTRLTVT.

This chain connects TRBV20-1 to TRBJ1-1; TRBD1 might be the D (6 bases). V shed 3 bases and J shed 3 bases, with 11 bases lying between them. This CDR3 comprises 13 residues. Germline CDR1 reads DFQATT; CDR2 reads SNEGSKA (reference sequence). The CDR3 nucleotides are TGCAGTGCTAGTGCGGGGGGCGACACTGAAGCTTTCTTT. This sequence encodes CSASAGGDTEAFF.

The chain couples TRBV28 to TRBJ1-4, with D perhaps matching TRBD1 (5 bases). Per the germline V gene, CDR1 is MDHEN and CDR2 is SYDVKM. Trimming cost V 8 bases and J 8 bases, with 18 bases left between them. CDR3 length: 14 residues. In DNA, the CDR3 is TGTGCCAGCTCTCTCGCGACCCAGGGAGAAAAACTGTTTTTT. Protein: CASSLATQGEKLFF. The variable domain in full, completed from reference TRBV28 and TRBJ1-4, reads DVKVTQSSRYLVKRTGEKVFLECVQDMDHENMFWYRQDPGLGLRLIYFSYDVKMKEKGDIPEGYSVSREKKERFSLILESASTNQTSMYLCASSLATQGEKLFFGSGTQLSVL.

The chain is built from TRBV30 and TRBJ1-1; perhaps TRBD1 as D (5 bases). The CDR3 has 14 amino acids. V was shortened by 1 base and J by 4 bases, with 13 bases between the two germline ends. CDR1 is GTSNPN and CDR2 is SVGIG in the germline V gene (reference sequence). The CDR3 region is CAWSEGAVGTEAFF. The CDR3 nucleotides read TGTGCCTGGAGTGAAGGGGCGGTTGGCACTGAAGCTTTCTTT.

The gene calls are TRBV12-3 or TRBV12-4 and TRBJ1-2; D may be TRBD1 (6 bases). The CDR3 sequence is 12 residues long. V lost 9 bases and J lost 5, with 13 bases in between. DNA of the CDR3: TGTGCCAGTTCTTACAGGGAATATGGCTACACCTTC. As protein: CASSYREYGYTF.